This TCR beta chain was captured by sequencing in a study of T cells after yellow fever vaccination. Across the study: The authors prepared low-cell-number fractions using SMART-Seq v4 Ultra Low Input. Study observations and caveats: Abundant clonotypes from the bulk population could contaminate FACS-sorted repertoires. Most clones from primary vaccination were detected again post-booster (just over 95% CD4, roughly 85% CD8). A small proportion of clonotypes was detected in both the CD4 and CD8 compartments.

This clonotype was seen a few times. Its target is not known. TCRdb reprocessed the 5' RACE reads with MiXCR, giving one entry per CDR3 protein. Here the sample spans tens of thousands of distinct CDR3 sequences, about 7.8% being singletons. This CDR3 has 15 amino acids. V lost 0 bases and J lost 6, with 15 bases in between. Per the germline V gene, CDR1 is SGHTA and CDR2 is FQGNSA. This TCR was recovered from a man aged 25-40 years who received the YFV17D yellow fever vaccine. This material consisted of CD8+ T cells sorted from PBMCs, taken 15 days after the yellow fever booster vaccination. J is TRBJ2-7 and V is TRBV7-2, with D perhaps assigned TRBD1 or TRBD2 (5 bases each). The CDR3 region has the DNA TGTGCCAGCAGCTTAGCCACGGGGACCCCTAGCGAGCAGTACTTC. As protein: CASSLATGTPSEQYF. The whole variable domain, remainder taken from reference TRBV7-2 and TRBJ2-7, is GAGVSQSPSNKVTEKGKDVELRCDPISGHTALYWYRQSLGQGLEFLIYFQGNSAPDKSGLPSDRFSAERTGGSVSTLTIQRTQQEDSAVYLCASSLATGTPSEQYFGPGTRLTVT.